A single sample is the source of the 15 T cell receptor beta chains below, sequenced in a study of identifying expanded T cells in peripheral blood. Assay used: immunoSEQ multiplex PCR; TCRdb lists only in-frame clones, some missing. Of some 99,000 clones listed, 88% were seen once; the top ten hold 8% to 9%. Sequences were obtained from blood. The source of these receptors is a person aged 18 to 75 in good health.

This chain links TRBV6-1 with TRBJ2-1; 8 nucleotides match TRBD2. V lost 2 bases, J lost 4 bases, and 10 bases stayed unmatched. CDR1 and CDR2 (germline): MNHNS, SASEGT. The CDR3 covers 17 residues. CDR3 in amino acids: CASSETWRGDLYNEQFF. Here the CDR3 DNA reads TGTGCCAGCAGTGAAACCTGGCGGGGGGACCTTTACAATGAGCAGTTCTTC.

The rearrangement uses TRBV7-2 and TRBJ2-3; 7 bases fit TRBD1. CDR1 SGHTA and CDR2 FQGNSA come from the germline V gene. The CDR3 consists of 14 residues. The junction had 7 bases not matched to a gene; V was cut back by 5 bases and J by 5 bases. DNA of the CDR3: TGTGCCAGCAGCCCAACAGGGGTGCAAGATACGCAGTATTTT. Its protein is CASSPTGVQDTQYF.

As concerns this clone: At one end, the junction sequence differs from germline, possibly due to a read error. The chain uses TRBV27 and TRBJ2-3; D is uncertain. The CDR3 runs to 15 residues. The germline gives CDR1 MNHEY, CDR2 SMNVEV (reference sequence). CDR3 in amino acids: CASSLSLSVTDAQYF. DNA of the CDR3: TGTGCCAGCAGTTTATCGTTATCTGTCACAGATGCGCAGTATTTT.

This clone came up a few times. The rearrangement joins TRBV25-1 to TRBJ2-5, with TRBD1 identical over 8 bases. Trimming removed 8 bases from V and 2 bases from J; junction bases left unmatched: 7. CDR3 length: 14 residues. CDR1 is MGHDK, CDR2 SYGVNS, per germline. The CDR3 here is CASADRGLQETQYF. The CDR3 bases are TGTGCCAGCGCCGACAGGGGCTTGCAAGAGACCCAGTACTTC.

The rearrangement uses TRBV19 and TRBJ1-2; D is uncertain. The CDR3 runs 14 residues. Trimming pared 5 bases from V and 1 base from J, leaving 11 bases between. Germline CDR1 and CDR2: LNHDA and SQIVND (reference sequence). The CDR3 here is CASSVDWHNYGYTF. DNA for the CDR3: TGTGCCAGTAGTGTGGACTGGCATAACTATGGCTACACCTTC.

J is TRBJ1-1 and V is TRBV7-3, with a tentative D call TRBD1 (5 bases). Trimming removed 1 base from V and 5 bases from J, with 17 bases in between. The CDR3 length is 16 residues. CDR1 SGHTA and CDR2 FQGTGA come from the germline V gene. This CDR3 reads CASSLSLIRAGTEAFF. CDR3 in DNA: TGTGCCAGCAGCTTAAGTCTAATCAGGGCAGGGACTGAAGCTTTCTTT. The full variable domain, in which reference TRBV7-3 and TRBJ1-1 provide the parts outside the CDR3, is GAGVSQTPSNKVTEKGKYVELRCDPISGHTALYWYRQSLGQGPEFLIYFQGTGAADDSGLPNDRFFAVRPEGSVSTLKIQRTERGDSAVYLCASSLSLIRAGTEAFFGQGTRLTVV.

The chain carries TRBV23-1 and TRBJ2-7; weak D call: TRBD1 (6 bases). TRBV23-1 counts as an open reading frame of uncertain function. V dropped 0 bases and J dropped 0 bases, with 18 bases sitting between them. The CDR3 length is 18 residues. The CDR3 sequence: CASSQSGQGRWSSYEQYF. As DNA, the CDR3 is TGCGCCAGCAGTCAATCGGGGCAGGGGAGATGGAGCTCCTACGAGCAGTACTTC.

This clone came up once. This chain joins TRBV5-6 and TRBJ1-1; D is possibly TRBD1 (6 bases). The ends were cut back, 1 base at V and 2 bases at J, with 9 bases in the middle. The CDR3 totals 14 residues. The germline V gene encodes CDR1 SGHDT and CDR2 YYEEEE. The chain's CDR3 is CASSLTGLNTEAFF. The CDR3 coding sequence is TGTGCCAGCAGCTTGACAGGGCTAAACACTGAAGCTTTCTTT.

V gene TRBV18 combines with J gene TRBJ1-4; D ambiguous. The CDR3 has 15 amino acids. V lost 2 bases and J lost 0, with 7 bases in between. The germline V gene has CDR1 KGHSH and CDR2 LQKENI. The CDR3 coding sequence is TGTGCCAGCTCACCATCTGCAGCAACTAATGAAAAACTGTTTTTT. Amino acids: CASSPSAATNEKLFF.

The CDR3 sequence is CASSRAGGKQYF. For the CDR3, the DNA is TGTGCCAGCAGTAGAGCGGGAGGAAAGCAGTACTTC. The rearrangement links TRBV27 to TRBJ2-7; the match to TRBD2 covers 9 bases. The CDR3 runs 12 residues. The trim removed 5 bases at V and 8 bases at J, leaving 4 bases unmatched. The V gene's germline CDR1 is MNHEY and CDR2 SMNVEV (reference sequence).

V is TRBV14 and J is TRBJ2-5; TRBD2 matches at 12 bases. The V gene's germline CDR1 is SGHDN and CDR2 FVKESK. The CDR3 has 15 amino acids. Unmatched junction bases numbered 5, after V lost 5 bases and J lost 4 bases. The CDR3 reads CASSWGLAGGETQYF. The DNA for the CDR3 is TGTGCCAGCAGCTGGGGACTAGCGGGCGGAGAGACCCAGTACTTC.

The CDR3 protein is CASTEPSPNTEAFF. The CDR3 nucleotides read TGTGCCAGCACCGAGCCTTCCCCTAACACTGAAGCTTTCTTT. The chain joins TRBV6-6 to TRBJ1-1; D unclear. CDR1 and CDR2 (germline): MNHNY, SVGAGI (reference sequence). The germline V and J ends were trimmed by 7 bases and 2 bases, with 14 bases remaining between them. This CDR3 is built from 14 residues.

This chain joins TRBV19 and TRBJ1-1, with no clear D. The CDR3 totals 13 residues. Germline CDR1 and CDR2: LNHDA and SQIVND (reference sequence). V shed 0 bases and J shed 6 bases, with 8 bases lying between them. The CDR3 nucleotides are TGTGCCAGTAGTATAGAGGGAACAGCTGAAGCTTTCTTT. Translating gives CASSIEGTAEAFF.

The chain links TRBV5-6 to TRBJ1-1, with 7 bases lining up with TRBD1. Trimming cost V 4 bases and J 1 base; bases outside gene matches: 13. The CDR3 consists of 17 residues. The V gene's germline CDR1 is SGHDT and CDR2 YYEEEE. The CDR3 bases are TGTGCCAGCAGCCCACCCCGACAGGGAGGCGCGAACACTGAAGCTTTCTTT. It yields the protein CASSPPRQGGANTEAFF.

In its sample, this clone was seen once. This chain uses TRBV5-6 with TRBJ1-4; 7 bases map to TRBD1. Germline CDR1 SGHDT, CDR2 YYEEEE. The CDR3 has 18 residues. J gave up 4 bases and V 4 bases, and 16 bases lay outside the gene matches. CDR3 bases: TGTGCCAGCAGCGGAGGCCCAGGTGGGACAGTGTTTAATGAAAAACTGTTTTTT. Its translation is CASSGGPGGTVFNEKLFF.